This T cell receptor (beta chain) originates from a study of sequential checkpoint blockade in melanoma. At the level of the study: Randomization was 1:1 between first-line nivolumab→ipilimumab and ipilimumab→nivolumab. TCRβ was sequenced from DNA of 90 or so pretreatment tumors.

The sample's treatment: randomized to nivolumab then ipilimumab (arm A) or the reverse (arm B). Generated by immunoSEQ multiplex PCR, the TCRdb table keeps only in-frame clones and is missing some. In the table there are under 2,500 clones, approximately 17% of which are singletons. The sample holds a few counts of this clone. Antigen specificity is unknown. General study points: In arm A, pretreatment tumor clonality was associated with response.

Germline V gives CDR1 MDHEN, CDR2 SYDVKM. V lost 5 bases to trimming and J lost 5 bases, with 18 bases between them. The CDR3 has 15 residues. The chain couples TRBV28 to TRBJ1-1; D call uncertain. This clonotype originated in a human donor with melanoma. This specimen consisted of tumor tissue (inferred from file names), obtained from a patient given nivolumab and ipilimumab in sequence. CDR3 sequence reads: CASSLTGPFRTEAFF. The CDR3 nucleotides read TGTGCCAGCAGTCTCACCGGGCCCTTTCGGACTGAAGCTTTCTTT.